This T cell receptor (beta chain) was sequenced during a study of cytomegalovirus exposure and HLA in healthy donors. PCR employed 60 Vbeta and 13 Jbeta primers. Authors' analysis steps: In a later analysis, the count reached about 82 million unique TCR beta chains, with roughly 12 million shared. TCRdb's copy holds only in-frame clones and misses some; the assay was immunoSEQ multiplex PCR. D and trimming come from the DNA, and the V and J calls and clone size come from that table. The data contain around 30,000 clones, about 62% of them singletons. Trimming cost V 8 bases and J 1 base, with 15 bases left between them. Germline lookup yields CDR1 ENHRY and CDR2 SYGVKD. The CDR3 is made up of 14 amino acids.

The chain combines TRBV10-3 with TRBJ2-7, with a possible D match to TRBD2 (7 bases). The receptor's source is a male donor in good health and CMV-seropositive. Sequenced: PBMCs. The DNA of the CDR3 is TGTGCCATCCGGGGGGACACCGGATCCTACGAGCAGTACTTC. It codes for CAIRGDTGSYEQYF.